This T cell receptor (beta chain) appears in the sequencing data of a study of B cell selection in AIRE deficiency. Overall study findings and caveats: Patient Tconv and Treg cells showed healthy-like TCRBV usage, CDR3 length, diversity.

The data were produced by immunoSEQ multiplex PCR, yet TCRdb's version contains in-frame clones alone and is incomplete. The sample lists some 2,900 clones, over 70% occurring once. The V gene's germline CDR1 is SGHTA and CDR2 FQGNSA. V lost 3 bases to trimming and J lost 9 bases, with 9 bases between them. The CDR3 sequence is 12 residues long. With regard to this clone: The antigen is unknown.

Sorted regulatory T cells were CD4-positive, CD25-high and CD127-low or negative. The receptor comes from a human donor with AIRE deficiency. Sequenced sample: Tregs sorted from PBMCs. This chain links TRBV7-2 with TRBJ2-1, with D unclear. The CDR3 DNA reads TGTGCCAGCAGCTTTTCTAGTGGTGAGCAGTTCTTC. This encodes CASSFSSGEQFF.